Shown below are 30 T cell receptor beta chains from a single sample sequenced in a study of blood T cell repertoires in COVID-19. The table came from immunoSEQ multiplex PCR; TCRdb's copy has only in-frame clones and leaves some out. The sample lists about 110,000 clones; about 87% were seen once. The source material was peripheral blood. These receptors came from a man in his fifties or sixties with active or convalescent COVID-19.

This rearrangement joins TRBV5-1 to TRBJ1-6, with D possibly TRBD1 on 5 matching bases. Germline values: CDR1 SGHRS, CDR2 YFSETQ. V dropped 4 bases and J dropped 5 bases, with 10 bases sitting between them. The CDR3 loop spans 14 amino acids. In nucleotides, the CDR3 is TGCGCCAGCAGCCCGACGACAGATAATTCACCCCTCCACTTT. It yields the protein CASSPTTDNSPLHF. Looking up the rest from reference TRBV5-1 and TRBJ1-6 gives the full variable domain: KAGVTQTPRYLIKTRGQQVTLSCSPISGHRSVSWYQQTPGQGLQFLFEYFSETQRNKGNFPGRFSGRQFSNSRSEMNVSTLELGDSALYLCASSPTTDNSPLHFGNGTRLTVT.

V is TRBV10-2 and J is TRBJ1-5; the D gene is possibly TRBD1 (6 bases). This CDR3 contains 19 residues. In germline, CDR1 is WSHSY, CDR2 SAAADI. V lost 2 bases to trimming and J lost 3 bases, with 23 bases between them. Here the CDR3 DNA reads TGCGCCAGCAGTGAGGGGGCCAGGGGCCCTTCCTTACTCAATCAGCCCCAGCATTTT. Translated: CASSEGARGPSLLNQPQHF.

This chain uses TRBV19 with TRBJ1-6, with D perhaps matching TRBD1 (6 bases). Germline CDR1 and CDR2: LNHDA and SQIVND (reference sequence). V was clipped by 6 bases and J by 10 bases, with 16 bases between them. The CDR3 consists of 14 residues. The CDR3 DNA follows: TGTGCCAGTAGCGGGGCGGCAGGGGAATCACCCCTCCACTTT. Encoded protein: CASSGAAGESPLHF.

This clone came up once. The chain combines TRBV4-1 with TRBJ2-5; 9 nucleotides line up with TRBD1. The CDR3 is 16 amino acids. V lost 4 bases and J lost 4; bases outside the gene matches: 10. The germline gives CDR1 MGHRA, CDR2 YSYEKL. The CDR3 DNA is TGCGCCAGCAGCCGCTCCGGGACAGGGTTACTAGAGACCCAGTACTTC. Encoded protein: CASSRSGTGLLETQYF.

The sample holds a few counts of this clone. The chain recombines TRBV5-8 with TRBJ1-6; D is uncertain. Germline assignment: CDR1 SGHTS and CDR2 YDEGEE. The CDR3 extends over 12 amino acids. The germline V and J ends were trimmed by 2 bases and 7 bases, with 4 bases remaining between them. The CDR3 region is CASSFGNSPLHF. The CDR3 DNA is TGTGCCAGCAGCTTTGGCAATTCACCCCTCCACTTT.

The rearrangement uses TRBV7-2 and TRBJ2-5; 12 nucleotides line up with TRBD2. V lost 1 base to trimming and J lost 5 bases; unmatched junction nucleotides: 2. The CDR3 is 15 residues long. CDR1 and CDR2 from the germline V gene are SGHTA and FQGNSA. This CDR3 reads CASSLGLAGAETQYF. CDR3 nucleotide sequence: TGTGCCAGCAGCTTAGGACTAGCGGGAGCGGAGACCCAGTACTTC.

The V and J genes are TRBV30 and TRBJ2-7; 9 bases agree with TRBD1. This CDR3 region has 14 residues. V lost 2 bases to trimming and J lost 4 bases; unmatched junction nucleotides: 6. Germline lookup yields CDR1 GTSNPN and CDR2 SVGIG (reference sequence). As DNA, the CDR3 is TGTGCCTGGAGTAGGTGGGACAGGGAATACGAGCAGTACTTC. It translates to CAWSRWDREYEQYF.

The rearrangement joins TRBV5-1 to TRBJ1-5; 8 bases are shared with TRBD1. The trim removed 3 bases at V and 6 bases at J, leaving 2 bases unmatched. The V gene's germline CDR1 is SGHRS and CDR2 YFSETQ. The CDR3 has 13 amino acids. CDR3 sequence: CASSSGQGQPQHF. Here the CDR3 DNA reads TGCGCCAGCAGCTCCGGACAGGGTCAGCCCCAGCATTTT.

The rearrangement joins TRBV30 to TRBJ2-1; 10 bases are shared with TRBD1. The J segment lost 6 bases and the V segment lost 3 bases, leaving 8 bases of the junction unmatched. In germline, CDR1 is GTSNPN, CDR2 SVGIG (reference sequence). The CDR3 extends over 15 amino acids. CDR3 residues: CAWRRDRGGSNEQFF. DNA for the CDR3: TGTGCCTGGAGAAGGGACAGGGGAGGTTCCAATGAGCAGTTCTTC.

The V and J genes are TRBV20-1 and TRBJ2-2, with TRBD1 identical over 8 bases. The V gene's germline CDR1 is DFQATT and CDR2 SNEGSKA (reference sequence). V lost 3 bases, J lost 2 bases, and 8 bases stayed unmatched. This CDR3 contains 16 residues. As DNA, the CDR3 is TGCAGTGCTAGTAGGCAGGGGGCGTTTAACACCGGGGAGCTGTTTTTT. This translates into CSASRQGAFNTGELFF.

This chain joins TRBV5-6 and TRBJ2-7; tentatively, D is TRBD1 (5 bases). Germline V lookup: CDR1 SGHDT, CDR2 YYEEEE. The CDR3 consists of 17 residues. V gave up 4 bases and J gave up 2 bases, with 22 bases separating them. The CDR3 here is CASSPLVVAGPTYEQYF. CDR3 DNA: TGTGCCAGCAGCCCCCTGGTTGTGGCAGGGCCGACCTACGAGCAGTACTTC.

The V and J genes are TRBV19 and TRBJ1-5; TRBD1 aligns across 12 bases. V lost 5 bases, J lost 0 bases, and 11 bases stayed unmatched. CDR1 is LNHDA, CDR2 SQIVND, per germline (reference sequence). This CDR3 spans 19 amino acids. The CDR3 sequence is CASSPGRGQGAGSNQPQHF. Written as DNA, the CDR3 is TGTGCCAGTAGTCCTGGAAGGGGACAGGGGGCTGGTAGCAATCAGCCCCAGCATTTT.

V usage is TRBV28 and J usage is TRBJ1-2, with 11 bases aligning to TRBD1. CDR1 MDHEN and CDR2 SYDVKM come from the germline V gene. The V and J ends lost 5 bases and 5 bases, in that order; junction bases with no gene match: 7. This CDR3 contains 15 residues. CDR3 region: CASSPVGQGAYGYTF. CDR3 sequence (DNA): TGTGCCAGCAGTCCCGTCGGACAGGGGGCTTATGGCTACACCTTC.

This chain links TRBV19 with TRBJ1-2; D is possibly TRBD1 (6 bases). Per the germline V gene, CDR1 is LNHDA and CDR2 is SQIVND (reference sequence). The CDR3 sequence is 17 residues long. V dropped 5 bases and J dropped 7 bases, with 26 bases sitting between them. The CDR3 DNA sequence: TGTGCCAGTAGTCGCGCTACAGGGAGGGCATCAAGGGGTGGCTACACCTTC. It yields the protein CASSRATGRASRGGYTF.

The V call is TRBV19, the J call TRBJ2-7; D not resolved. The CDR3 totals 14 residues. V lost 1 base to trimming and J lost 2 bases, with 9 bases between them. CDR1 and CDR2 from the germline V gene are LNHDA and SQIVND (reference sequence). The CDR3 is CASSIGGSAYEQYF. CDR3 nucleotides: TGTGCCAGTAGTATAGGAGGCAGCGCCTACGAGCAGTACTTC.

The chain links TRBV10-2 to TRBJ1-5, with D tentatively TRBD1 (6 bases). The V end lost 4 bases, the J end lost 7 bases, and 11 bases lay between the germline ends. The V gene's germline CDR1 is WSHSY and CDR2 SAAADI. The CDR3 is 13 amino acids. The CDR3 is CASSGSGGQPQHF. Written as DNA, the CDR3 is TGCGCCAGCAGTGGTAGCGGGGGCCAGCCCCAGCATTTT.

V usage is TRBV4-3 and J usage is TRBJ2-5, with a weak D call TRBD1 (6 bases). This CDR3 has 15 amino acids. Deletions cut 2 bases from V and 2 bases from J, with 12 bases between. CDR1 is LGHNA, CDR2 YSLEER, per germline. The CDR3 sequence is CASSQNDGQQETQYF. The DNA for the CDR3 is TGCGCCAGCAGCCAAAACGACGGACAGCAAGAGACCCAGTACTTC.

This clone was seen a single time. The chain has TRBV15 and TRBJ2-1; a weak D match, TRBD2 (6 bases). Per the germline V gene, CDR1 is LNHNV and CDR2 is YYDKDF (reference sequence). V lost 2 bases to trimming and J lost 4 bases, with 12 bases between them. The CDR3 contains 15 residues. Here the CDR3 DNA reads TGTGCCACCAGCAGAACCCTAGCGCTGTACAATGAGCAGTTCTTC. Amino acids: CATSRTLALYNEQFF.

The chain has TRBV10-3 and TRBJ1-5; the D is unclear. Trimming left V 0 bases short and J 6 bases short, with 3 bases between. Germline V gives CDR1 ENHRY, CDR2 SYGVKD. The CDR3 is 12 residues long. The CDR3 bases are TGTGCCATCAGTGAGTCCTTTCAGCCCCAGCATTTT. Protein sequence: CAISESFQPQHF.

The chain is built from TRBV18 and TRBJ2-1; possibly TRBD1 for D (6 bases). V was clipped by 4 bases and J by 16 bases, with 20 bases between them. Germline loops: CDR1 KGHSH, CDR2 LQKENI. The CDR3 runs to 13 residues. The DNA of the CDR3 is TGTGCCAGCTCACAACTCCTGGACAGCCTCTTATTCTTC. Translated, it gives CASSQLLDSLLFF.

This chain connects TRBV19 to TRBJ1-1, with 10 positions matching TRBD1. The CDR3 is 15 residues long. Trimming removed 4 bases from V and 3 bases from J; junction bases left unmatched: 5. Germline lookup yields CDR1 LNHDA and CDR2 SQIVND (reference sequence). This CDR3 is CASSTTDRGYTEAFF. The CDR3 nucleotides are TGTGCCAGTAGTACGACGGACAGGGGGTACACTGAAGCTTTCTTT.

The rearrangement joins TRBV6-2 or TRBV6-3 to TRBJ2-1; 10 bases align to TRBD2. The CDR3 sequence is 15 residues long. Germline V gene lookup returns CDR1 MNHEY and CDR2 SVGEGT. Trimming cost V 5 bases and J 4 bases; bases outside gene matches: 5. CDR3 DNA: TGTGCCAGCAGTCCCGGGACTAGCGATTACAATGAGCAGTTCTTC. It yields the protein CASSPGTSDYNEQFF.

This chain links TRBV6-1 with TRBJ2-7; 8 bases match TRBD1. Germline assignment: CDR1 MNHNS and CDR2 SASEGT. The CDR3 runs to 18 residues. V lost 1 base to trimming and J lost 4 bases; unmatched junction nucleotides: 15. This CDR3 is CASSEGGTGYVFGYEQYF. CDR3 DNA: TGTGCCAGCAGTGAAGGGGGGACAGGCTACGTATTTGGGTACGAGCAGTACTTC.

The CDR3 bases are TGTGCCAGCAGCTTCTCGACTAGCGGGTTTGGCGAGCAGTACTTC. Amino acids: CASSFSTSGFGEQYF. This chain uses TRBV5-8 with TRBJ2-7; the match to TRBD2 covers 10 bases. The ends lost 2 bases at V and 6 bases at J; junction bases unmatched: 8. The CDR3 loop spans 15 amino acids. Germline assignment: CDR1 SGHTS and CDR2 YDEGEE.

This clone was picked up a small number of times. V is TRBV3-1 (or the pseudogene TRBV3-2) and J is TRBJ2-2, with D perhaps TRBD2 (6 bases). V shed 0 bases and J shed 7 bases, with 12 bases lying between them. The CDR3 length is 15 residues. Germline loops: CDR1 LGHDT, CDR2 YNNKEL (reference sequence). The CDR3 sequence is CASSQEGGNGGELFF. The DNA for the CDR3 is TGTGCCAGCAGCCAAGAGGGCGGGAATGGCGGGGAGCTGTTTTTT.

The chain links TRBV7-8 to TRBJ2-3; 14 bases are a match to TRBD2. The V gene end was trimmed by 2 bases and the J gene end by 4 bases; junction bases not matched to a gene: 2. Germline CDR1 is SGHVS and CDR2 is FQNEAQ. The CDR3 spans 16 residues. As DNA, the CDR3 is TGTGCCAGCAGCTTATGGGGACTAGCGGGAGCAGATACGCAGTATTTT. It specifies CASSLWGLAGADTQYF.

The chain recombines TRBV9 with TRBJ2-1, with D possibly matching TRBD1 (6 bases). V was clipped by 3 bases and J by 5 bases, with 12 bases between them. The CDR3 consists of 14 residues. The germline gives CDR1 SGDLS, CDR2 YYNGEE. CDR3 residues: CASSARSGDNEQFF. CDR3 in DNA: TGTGCCAGCAGCGCTCGATCAGGGGACAATGAGCAGTTCTTC.

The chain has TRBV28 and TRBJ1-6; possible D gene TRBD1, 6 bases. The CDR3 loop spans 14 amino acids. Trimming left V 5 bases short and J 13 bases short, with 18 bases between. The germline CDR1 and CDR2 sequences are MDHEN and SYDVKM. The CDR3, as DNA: TGTGCCAGCAGTATGGACAGCGGACGGCGTCCCCTCCACTTT. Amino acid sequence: CASSMDSGRRPLHF.

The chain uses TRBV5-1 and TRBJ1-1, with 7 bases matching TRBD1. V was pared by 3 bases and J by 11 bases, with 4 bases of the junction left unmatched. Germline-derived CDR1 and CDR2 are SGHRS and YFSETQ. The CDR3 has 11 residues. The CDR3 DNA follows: TGCGCCAGCAGCTCAGGGGGTTGTGCTTTCTTT. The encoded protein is CASSSGGCAFF.

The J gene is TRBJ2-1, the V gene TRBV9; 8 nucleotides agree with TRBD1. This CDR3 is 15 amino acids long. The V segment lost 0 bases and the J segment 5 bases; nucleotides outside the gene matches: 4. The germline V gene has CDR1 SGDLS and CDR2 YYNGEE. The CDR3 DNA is TGTGCCAGCAGCGTAGTTGGACAGGGTCACAATGAGCAGTTCTTC. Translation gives CASSVVGQGHNEQFF.